This T cell receptor (beta chain) is drawn from a study of hypomethylating agent response in myelodysplastic syndrome. Overall study results and limits: The MDS versus healthy comparison may be affected by non-age-matched controls.

In its sample, this clone was seen a few times. Antigen unknown. Germline-derived CDR1 and CDR2 are GTSNPN and SVGIG (reference sequence). With 0 bases removed from V and 5 bases from J, the gap between germline ends came to 8 bases. There are 13 residues in the CDR3. TCRdb's table, derived via immunoSEQ multiplex PCR, lists solely in-frame clones and lacks some. The sample consists of more than 4,500 clones, roughly 86% of them appearing once. The chain carries TRBV30 and TRBJ1-5; maybe TRBD1 (5 bases). This sequence originates from a human donor with myelodysplastic syndrome. This specimen was bone marrow, taken before or after starting hypomethylating agent treatment for myelodysplastic syndrome (not recorded which). The CDR3 DNA is TGTGCCTGGAGTGTCGGGACCGATCAGCCCCAGCATTTT. Translating gives CAWSVGTDQPQHF.